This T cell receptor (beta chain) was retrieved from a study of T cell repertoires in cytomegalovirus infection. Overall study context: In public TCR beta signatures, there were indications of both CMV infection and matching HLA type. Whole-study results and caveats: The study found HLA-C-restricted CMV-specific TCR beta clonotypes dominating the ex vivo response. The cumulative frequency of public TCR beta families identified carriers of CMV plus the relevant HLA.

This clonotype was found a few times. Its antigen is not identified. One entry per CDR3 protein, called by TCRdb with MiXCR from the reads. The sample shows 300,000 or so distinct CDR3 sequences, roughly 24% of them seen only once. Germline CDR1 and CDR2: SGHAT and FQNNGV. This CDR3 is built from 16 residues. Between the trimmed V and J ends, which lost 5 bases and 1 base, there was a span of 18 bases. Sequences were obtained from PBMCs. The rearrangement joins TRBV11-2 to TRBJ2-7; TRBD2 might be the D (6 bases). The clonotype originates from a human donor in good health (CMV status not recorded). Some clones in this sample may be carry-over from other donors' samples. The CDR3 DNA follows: TGTGCCAGCAGCCCCAGCAGGGCGGGATTTTCCTACGAGCAGTACTTC. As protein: CASSPSRAGFSYEQYF.